The present T cell receptor beta chain was sequenced within a study of low-dose radiotherapy and immunotherapy resistance in tumors (dated by TCRdb to the early 2020s). With respect to the entire study: In Cohort 1, 0.5 Gy per fraction was delivered every 2 weeks, and a total PTV dose of 6.5 Gy was prescribed. Cohort 2 received 1 Gy per fraction every two weeks, with a total of 13 Gy over 26 weeks. Patients were given nivolumab as a 240 mg flat dose every two weeks and ipilimumab at 1 mg/kg every six weeks, with both drugs delivered intravenously. Intravenous cyclophosphamide at 200 mg/m2 was administered every two weeks, one day ahead of each radiation and immunotherapy administration. Starting on cycle 1 day 1, patients took 300 mg of aspirin by mouth once daily for four cycles. Trial participants were not randomized into treatment groups. Eight patients were included in the translational analysis: three from the first dose cohort and the first five from the second dose cohort.

For sequencing, an Illumina HiSeq 2500 was employed. First-strand cDNA was synthesized using Superscript III and a set of TRAV- and TRBV-specific primers, so that both TCRalpha and TCRbeta chains were covered. An approximately 18-cycle PCR with Phusion amplified the TCRs, pairing a constant-region primer with the adapter that was attached to the V primers. Amplification of the isolated mRNA was done with the MessageAmp II aRNA Amplification Kit, which involved a roughly 15-hour in vitro transcription at 37 degrees C. The Dynabeads mRNA DIRECT Purification Kit was used to isolate the mRNA for TCR sequencing. Indexed Illumina adapters were added in a second approximately 25-cycle Phusion PCR, and the resulting products were purified with AMPure XP beads. As for how the authors treated the data: Using custom Perl scripts, TCR sequences that encoded the same protein were pooled, out-of-frame sequences were dropped, and the abundance of each clonotype was calculated. TCR sequences supported by only a single read were excluded from analysis. Among the metrics used to describe the repertoires were Shannon entropy, Gini index, clonality, richness, and the frequency of TCRs shared between repertoires. TCRdb trimmed the raw reads at Q25, called clones with MiXCR and kept productive beta chains. When rows share a CDR3 protein, they turn into one entry using the most common DNA and genes. TCRdb's processing, not the authors', yielded these V and J calls. The sample table contains 55,000 to 80,000 distinct CDR3 sequences; only one count was recorded for around 27% of them. In total, the top ten clones hold about 7% of the sample.

The germline V gene provides CDR1 MNHNS and CDR2 SASEGT. The CDR3 sequence holds 13 residues, the cysteine and phenylalanine included. Only the CDR3 region is kept as DNA, spanning 39 bases read in frame from base 1. The V end loses 0 bases and the J end loses 5 bases, and a stretch of 7 bases separates them. In light of the paper, this sample's time point label describes: before trial treatment. The donors took part in RACIN, a single-arm, phase I, dose-escalation trial that combined nivolumab, ipilimumab, aspirin, low-dose cyclophosphamide and low-dose radiotherapy. To be eligible, a patient needed to have an advanced solid tumor that was TIL-negative. A note on this clonotype: Its cognate antigen has yet to be identified. Base quality data are lacking; no much larger clone is found one base away.

The rearranged segments are TRBV6-1 and TRBJ1-1; no D gene call is confident. The sample in question was PBMCs, obtained before treatment. The clonotype was recovered from a male donor with rectosigmoid adenocarcinoma. The CDR3 sequence is CASSEALGTEAFF. The nucleotide sequence is given as TGTGCCAGCAGTGAAGCGTTGGGTACTGAAGCTTTCTTT.